This T cell receptor (beta chain) was observed in a study of identical twins (dated by TCRdb to about 2016). For the wider study: TCR alpha and beta repertoires from monozygotic twins, unrelated adults of various ages and cord blood were deep-sequenced to test whether fetal clonotypes persist. To rule out contamination, replicate twin experiments were performed at different times with different library preparation protocols.

The library was generated by 5' RACE. The sequencer listed for this sample is Illumina HiSeq 2000. A universal primer binding site was introduced by template switching, and a unique molecular identifier was present in the final cDNA, enabling accurate counting of TCR cDNA molecules. Specific primers in the conserved constant-segment region were used to synthesize first-strand cDNA for the TCR alpha and beta chains. Each cDNA library was double barcoded, with a SMART-Mk sample barcode plus Illumina barcodes, to control for contamination. TruSeq adapter sequences and Illumina sample barcodes were added in two successive PCR steps. TCR alpha and beta cDNA libraries were sequenced on the Illumina HiSeq platform with custom primers. Per the authors' processing: MiGEC was used to process raw reads and extract unique molecular identifiers, and MiXCR was used to find CDR3 positions. Recombination models were inferred per individual with the repgenHMM and IGoR tools using an EM algorithm. Shared clonotype analysis was performed with the tcR package in R, normalizing sharing by the product of cloneset sizes. Out-of-frame nonproductive sequences were analyzed to study raw recombination free of thymic and clonal selection effects. TCRdb itself trimmed the public reads at Q25 with fastp, ran MiXCR and retained productive beta chains. Every CDR3 protein is listed once, alongside the most common genes and DNA of its rows. The V and J calls come from TCRdb's annotation, not from the publication. Within this sample are some 790,000 distinct CDR3 sequences, with approximately 18% of them counted one time only. About an eighth of the sample lies in the top ten.

Here V drops 1 base and J drops 3 bases, and the junction holds 4 bases not matched to any gene. CDR1 and CDR2 are drawn from the germline V gene: SGHTA, FQGNSA. The CDR3 spans 15 residues, from the cysteine through the phenylalanine. Only CDR3 DNA remains: 45 bases, in frame from the first base. Only healthy Caucasian donors were included. Three pairs of female monozygotic twins, all aged about 18 to 30 years, made up the twin cohort. Peripheral blood mononuclear cells were the source from which RNA for the TCR libraries was isolated. Broad study findings and their caveats: A weaker excess of twin sharing was found in beta out-of-frame sequences because the signal-to-noise ratio was lowered by fewer shared sequences. Invariant T cells such as MAIT and iNKT could partly confound zero-insertion analyses, though diverse VJ usage argued against this for most clonotypes. In monozygotic twins, recombination models systematically underestimated out-of-frame TCR alpha sharing, but the models matched the sharing seen between unrelated individuals. Compared with coincidental sharing between unrelated individuals, out-of-frame TCR alpha sequences shared between twins showed an excess of sequences with low generation probability. Conclusions relied on cross-sectional statistical analysis, since the same donors could not be followed over many years. Fewer insertions were carried by abundant cord blood beta clonotypes, a similar but weaker trend appeared in young adult naive repertoires, and no such trend appeared in memory repertoires.

This clonotype turned up a few times. Its recognized antigen is unknown. No much larger clone is present one base from it, and per-base qualities are unavailable. The same specimen was also included in a second study, on T cells expressing NK-cell markers. The second study's paper adds: TCR beta-chain repertoires were profiled in sorted CD3+CD56+NKG2C+, CD3+CD56+NKG2C- and CD3+CD56-NKG2C+ T-cell subsets from several donors. Among the eight sequenced donors, only one was HCMV-seronegative, while the other seven were HCMV-seropositive. In several experiments an anti-gammadeltaTCR antibody was added to restrict sorting to alphabetaTCR-expressing T cells. In over 5 donors, the dominant CD3+CD56+NKG2C+ clonotypes were among the top 10 CD8+ clonotypes and accounted for roughly 1.0-8% of CD8+ T cells. Those dominant clonotypes were again the most abundant among CD3+CD56-NKG2C+ cells in several donors, at about 28.3-65%. Whether the expanded NKG2C-expressing T cell clones were specific for HCMV antigens remained unclear. All eight donors whose samples were sequenced were randomly selected healthy volunteers, three of them men and five women. HCMV serostatus was determined by detecting HCMV-specific IgG in serum with a commercial ELISA kit. For over five donors, unsorted PBMC were also used to sequence bulk peripheral blood T-cell repertoires. Reads were demultiplexed and grouped by UMI with MIGEC, and clonotypes were assembled and quantified with MiTCR. To exclude erroneous sequences, any TCR cDNA sequence not supported by at least two reads was discarded. Downstream repertoire analysis used the tcR package, and clonotypes were matched across fractions by CDR3 nucleotide sequence plus V segment. VDJmatch was used to annotate antigen specificity against VDJdb, with one amino acid substitution in CDR3 allowed.

This TCR was sampled from a woman between 18 and 29 years old in good health. Sequencing used PBMCs. The chain is made from TRBV7-2 and TRBJ2-7; 9 junctional bases match TRBD2. Here the CDR3 is given as CASSLGLADLYEQYF. The DNA sequence is given as TGTGCCAGCAGCTTAGGACTAGCGGATCTCTACGAGCAGTACTTC.